These T cell receptor beta chains were read from a single sample in a study of molecular identifiers for immune sequencing clone quantification. TCRdb fed the PCR reads into MiXCR, producing one record per CDR3 protein. The table records about 86,000 distinct CDR3 sequences, 20% to 30% of them present only once. Sequencing was performed on naive CD8+ T cells from blood, with Jurkat cell RNA spiked in. The origin of the receptors is a human donor in good health. Some libraries in this study had Jurkat cell RNA spiked in. Each CDR3 is given with its conserved first and last residue. D genes are given only for firm matches. Not all rows give a size; the values are once, few, many and, for expanded clones, a class.

NA	TRBJ1-5	TRBV6-2/TRBV6-3	TRBD1	CASSSGQYNQPQHF	TGTGCCAGCAGCTCGGGACAGTATAATCAGCCCCAGCATTTT
many	TRBJ2-2	TRBV7-9	NA	CASSDPNEAGELFF	TGTGCCAGCAGCGACCCCAACGAGGCCGGGGAGCTGTTTTTT
few	TRBJ2-1	TRBV30	NA	CAWNVGSGLGEQFF	TGTGCCTGGAATGTAGGGTCGGGGTTGGGTGAGCAGTTCTTC
few	TRBJ2-2	TRBV12-3/TRBV12-4	TRBD2	CASSPGTSGSPTGELFF	TGTGCCAGCAGCCCGGGGACTAGCGGGAGTCCCACCGGGGAGCTGTTTTTT
many	TRBJ2-2	TRBV7-9	NA	CASTGWVTGELFF	TGTGCCAGCACCGGCTGGGTCACCGGGGAGCTGTTTTTT
many	TRBJ1-1	TRBV19	NA	CASSIKYQSSDVNTEAFF	TGTGCCAGTAGTATAAAGTACCAGTCTTCTGACGTGAACACTGAAGCTTTCTTT
few	TRBJ2-3	TRBV27	NA	CASSLSSDDTDTQYF	TGTGCCAGCAGTTTATCGTCGGACGACACAGATACGCAGTATTTT
few	TRBJ2-7	TRBV30	NA	CAWSWGPGGMNEQYF	TGTGCCTGGAGCTGGGGGCCGGGGGGCATGAACGAGCAGTACTTC
NA	TRBJ2-1	TRBV20-1	NA	CSAEKLDHSGNEQIF	TGCAGTGCAGAGAAATTGGATCACTCGGGCAATGAGCAGATCTTC
many	TRBJ1-1	TRBV12-3/TRBV12-4	NA	CASSLGRGMNTEAFF	TGTGCCAGCAGTTTAGGGCGGGGGATGAACACTGAAGCTTTCTTT
NA	TRBJ1-1	TRBV15	TRBD1	CATSRYRQGNTEAFF	TGTGCCACCAGCAGATACCGACAGGGGAACACTGAAGCTTTCTTT
few	TRBJ2-7	TRBV20-1	TRBD1	CSARDRDRYDEQYF	TGCAGTGCTAGAGATCGGGACAGGTACGACGAGCAGTACTTC
few	TRBJ2-5	TRBV2	NA	CATFIPREETQYF	TGTGCCACCTTCATCCCACGGGAGGAGACCCAGTACTTC
many	TRBJ1-1	TRBV7-2	NA	CASSPRDLNTEAFF	TGTGCCAGCAGTCCCAGAGACCTGAACACTGAAGCTTTCTTT
many	TRBJ2-7	TRBV7-9	NA	CASTLLAERLGEQYF	TGTGCCAGCACCCTCTTAGCGGAGCGGCTTGGGGAGCAGTACTTC
NA	TRBJ2-2	TRBV19	NA	CASPRGTGERVF	TGTGCCAGTCCGAGGGGCACCGGGGAGCGGGTTTTT
many	TRBJ2-7	TRBV3-1	NA	CASSHGSGAMTYEQYF	TGTGCCAGCAGCCATGGCTCGGGGGCAATGACCTACGAGCAGTACTTC